Below, 6 T cell receptor beta chains from the same sample are listed, as sequenced in a study of cytomegalovirus exposure and HLA in healthy donors. PCR involved 60 Vbeta and 13 Jbeta primers. TCRdb keeps only in-frame clones here, not all; method: immunoSEQ multiplex PCR. The profile shows 150,000 to 200,000 clones, around 76% of them singletons. Sequenced input: PBMCs. The receptor source for this set is a woman aged 30 to 39 in good health and CMV-seropositive.

DNA for the CDR3: TGTGCCAGCATTCTAGACAGGGCACAAGAGACCCAGTACTTC. It encodes CASILDRAQETQYF. The chain joins TRBV6-1 to TRBJ2-5, with 7 bases that match TRBD1. The germline V gene has CDR1 MNHNS and CDR2 SASEGT. J gave up 2 bases and V 7 bases, and 7 bases lay outside the gene matches. The CDR3 length is 14 residues.

CDR3 sequence (DNA): TGTGCCAGCAGTTTTCAGAAGGGGGAGACCCAGTACTTC. Its translation: CASSFQKGETQYF. The rearrangement links TRBV27 to TRBJ2-5, with TRBD1 as a possible D gene (5 bases). CDR1 MNHEY and CDR2 SMNVEV come from the germline V gene (reference sequence). The CDR3 is 13 amino acids. V lost 3 bases and J 5 bases, leaving 10 bases between the germline ends.

The chain couples TRBV14 to TRBJ1-1; 11 bases are a match to TRBD1. With 3 bases clipped from V and 11 bases from J, the junction kept 11 bases outside the gene matches. The length of the CDR3 is 15 residues. Germline CDR1 is SGHDN and CDR2 is FVKESK. The CDR3 loop is CASSHGQGAFLKAFF. As DNA, the CDR3 is TGTGCCAGCAGCCATGGACAGGGGGCGTTTCTGAAGGCTTTCTTT.

The rearrangement links TRBV29-1 to TRBJ2-1, with D unclear. Germline values: CDR1 SQVTM, CDR2 ANQGSEA. The CDR3 is 13 amino acids. V shed 2 bases and J shed 0 bases, with 5 bases lying between them. CDR3 amino acids: CSVESSSYNEQFF. The CDR3 nucleotides are TGCAGCGTTGAATCCAGCTCCTACAATGAGCAGTTCTTC.

This chain joins TRBV5-4 and TRBJ2-7; the match to TRBD2 covers 11 bases. This CDR3 comprises 16 residues. Losses at the gene ends were 2 bases for V and 2 bases for J; bases not matched to a gene: 6. Germline V gene data show CDR1 as SGHNT and CDR2 as YYREEE (reference sequence). Written as DNA, the CDR3 is TGTGCCAGCAGCTTCCTAGCGGGGGGCCTCCCCTACGAGCAGTACTTC. Protein: CASSFLAGGLPYEQYF.

The CDR3 DNA reads as TGCGCCAGCAGTCAATCGAGGCAGCTGAACACCGGGGAGCTGTTTTTT. Encoded protein: CASSQSRQLNTGELFF. The V gene is TRBV23-1, the J gene TRBJ2-2; no reliable D call. TRBV23-1 is designated an ORF whose function remains uncertain. CDR3 length equals 16 residues. Trimming took 0 bases from V and 1 from J, leaving 9 bases between them.